One T cell receptor beta chain is described in this entry. The data derive from a study of T cell changes during pregnancy in multiple sclerosis. This table comes from immunoSEQ multiplex PCR, and its TCRdb copy is limited to in-frame clones, with some not included. Here the sample spans 70,000 to 100,000 clones, roughly 90% being singletons. Germline assignment: CDR1 SGHNT and CDR2 YENEEA. The CDR3 has 15 residues. Trimming took 5 bases from V and 7 from J; bases not matched to a gene: 5. This receptor was obtained from a female donor with multiple sclerosis, enrolled in a pregnancy study. V and J are TRBV11-3 and TRBJ2-1; 13 bases are shared with TRBD2. This sample comprised peripheral blood, obtained in the first trimester of pregnancy. CDR3 nucleotides: TGTGCCAGCAGCCAGACTAGCGGGAGGTATAATGAGCAGTTCTTC. This translates into CASSQTSGRYNEQFF. The full variable domain, its missing parts supplied by reference TRBV11-3 and TRBJ2-1, is EAGVVQSPRYKIIEKKQPVAFWCNPISGHNTLYWYLQNLGQGPELLIRYENEEAVDDSQLPKDRFSAERLKGVDSTLKIQPAELGDSAVYLCASSQTSGRYNEQFFGPGTRLTVL.